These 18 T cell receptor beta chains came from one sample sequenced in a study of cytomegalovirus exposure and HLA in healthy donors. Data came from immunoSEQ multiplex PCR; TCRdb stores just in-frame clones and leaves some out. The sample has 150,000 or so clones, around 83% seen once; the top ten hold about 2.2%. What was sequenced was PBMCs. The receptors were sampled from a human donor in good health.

The CDR3: CASTVTDSSTYEQYF. CDR3 sequence (DNA): TGTGCCAGTACCGTCACGGACAGCAGTACCTACGAGCAGTACTTC. The chain uses TRBV19 and TRBJ2-7; D may be TRBD1 (6 bases). This CDR3 contains 15 residues. V lost 7 bases and J lost 2, with 18 bases in between. Germline CDR1 is LNHDA and CDR2 is SQIVND (reference sequence).

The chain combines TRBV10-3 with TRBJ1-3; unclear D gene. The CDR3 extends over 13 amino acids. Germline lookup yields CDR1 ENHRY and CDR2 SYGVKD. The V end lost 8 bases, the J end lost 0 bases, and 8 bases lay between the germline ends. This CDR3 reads CAIGHYSGNTIYF. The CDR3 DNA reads TGTGCCATCGGCCATTACTCTGGAAACACCATATATTTT.

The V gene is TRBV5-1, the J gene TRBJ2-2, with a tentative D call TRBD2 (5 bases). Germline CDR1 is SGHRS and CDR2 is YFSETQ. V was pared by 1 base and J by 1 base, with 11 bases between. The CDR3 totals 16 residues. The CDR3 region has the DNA TGCGCCAGCAGCTTGAATGGCGGGTTGAACACCGGGGAGCTGTTTTTT. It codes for CASSLNGGLNTGELFF.

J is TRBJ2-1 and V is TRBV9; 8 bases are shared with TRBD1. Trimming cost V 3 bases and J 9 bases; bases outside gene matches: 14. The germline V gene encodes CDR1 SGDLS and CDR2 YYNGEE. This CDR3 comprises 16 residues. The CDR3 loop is CASSATTGTGGVEQFF. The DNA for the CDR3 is TGTGCCAGCAGCGCGACCACCGGGACAGGCGGCGTTGAGCAGTTCTTC.

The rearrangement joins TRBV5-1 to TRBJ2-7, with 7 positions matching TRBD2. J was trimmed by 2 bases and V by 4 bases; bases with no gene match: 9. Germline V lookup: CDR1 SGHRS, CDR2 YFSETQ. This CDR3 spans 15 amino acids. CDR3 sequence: CASSSRPGGTYEQYF. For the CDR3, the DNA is TGCGCCAGCAGCAGCCGGCCGGGGGGAACCTACGAGCAGTACTTC.

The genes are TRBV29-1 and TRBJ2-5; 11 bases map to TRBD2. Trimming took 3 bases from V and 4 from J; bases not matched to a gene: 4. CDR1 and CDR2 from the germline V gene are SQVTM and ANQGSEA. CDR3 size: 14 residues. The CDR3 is CSVDFLAGGETQYF. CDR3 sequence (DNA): TGCAGCGTTGATTTTCTAGCGGGAGGAGAGACCCAGTACTTC.

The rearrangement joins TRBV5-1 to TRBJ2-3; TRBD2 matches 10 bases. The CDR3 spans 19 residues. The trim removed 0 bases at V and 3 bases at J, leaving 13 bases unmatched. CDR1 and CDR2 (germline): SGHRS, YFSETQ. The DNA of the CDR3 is TGCGCCAGCAGCTTGGATCTAGCGGGAGAGAGATTCGGGACAGATACGCAGTATTTT. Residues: CASSLDLAGERFGTDTQYF. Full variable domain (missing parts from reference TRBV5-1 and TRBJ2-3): KAGVTQTPRYLIKTRGQQVTLSCSPISGHRSVSWYQQTPGQGLQFLFEYFSETQRNKGNFPGRFSGRQFSNSRSEMNVSTLELGDSALYLCASSLDLAGERFGTDTQYFGPGTRLTVL.

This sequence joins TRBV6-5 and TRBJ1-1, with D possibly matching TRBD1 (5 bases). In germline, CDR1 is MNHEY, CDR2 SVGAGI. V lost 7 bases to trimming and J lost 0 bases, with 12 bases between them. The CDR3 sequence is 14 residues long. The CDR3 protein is CASKGNRMNTEAFF. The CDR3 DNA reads TGTGCCAGCAAGGGGAACAGGATGAACACTGAAGCTTTCTTT.

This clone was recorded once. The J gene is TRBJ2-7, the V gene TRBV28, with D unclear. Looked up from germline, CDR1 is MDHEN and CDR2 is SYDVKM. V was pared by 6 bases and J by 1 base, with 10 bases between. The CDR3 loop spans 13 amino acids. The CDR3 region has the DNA TGTGCCAGCAGCTGGGCACGATCCTACGAGCAGTACTTC. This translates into CASSWARSYEQYF.

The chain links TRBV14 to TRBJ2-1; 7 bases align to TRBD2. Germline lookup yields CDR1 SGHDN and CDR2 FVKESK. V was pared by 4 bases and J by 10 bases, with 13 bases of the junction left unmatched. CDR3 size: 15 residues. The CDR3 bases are TGTGCCAGCAGCCCCGTGGGAGGGAGCGCCCGCGAGCAGTTCTTC. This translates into CASSPVGGSAREQFF.

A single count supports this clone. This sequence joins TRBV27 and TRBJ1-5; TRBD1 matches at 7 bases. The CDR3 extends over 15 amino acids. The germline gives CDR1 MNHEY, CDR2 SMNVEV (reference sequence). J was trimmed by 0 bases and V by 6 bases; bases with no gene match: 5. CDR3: CASSPGQLSNQPQHF. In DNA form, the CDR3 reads TGTGCCAGCAGCCCGGGACAGCTTAGCAATCAGCCCCAGCATTTT.

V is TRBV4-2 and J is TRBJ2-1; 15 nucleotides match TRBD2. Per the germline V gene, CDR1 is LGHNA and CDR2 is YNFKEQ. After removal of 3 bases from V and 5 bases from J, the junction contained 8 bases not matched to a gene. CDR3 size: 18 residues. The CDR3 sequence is CASSQGTSGRPSDNEQFF. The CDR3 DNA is TGTGCCAGCAGCCAGGGGACTAGCGGGAGGCCTTCTGACAATGAGCAGTTCTTC.

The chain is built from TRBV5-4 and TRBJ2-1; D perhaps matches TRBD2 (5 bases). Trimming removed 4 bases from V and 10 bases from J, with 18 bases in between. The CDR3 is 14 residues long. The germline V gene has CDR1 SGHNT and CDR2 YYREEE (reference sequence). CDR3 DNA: TGTGCCAGCAGCCCCTCTTCACTTGAGGGAGAGCAGTTCTTC. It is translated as CASSPSSLEGEQFF.

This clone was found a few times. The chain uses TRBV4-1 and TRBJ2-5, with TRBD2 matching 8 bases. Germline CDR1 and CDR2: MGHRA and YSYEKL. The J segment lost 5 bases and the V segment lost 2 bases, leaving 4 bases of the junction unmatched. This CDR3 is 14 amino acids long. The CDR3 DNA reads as TGCGCCAGCAGCCAAAAGCGGGAGATGGAGACCCAGTACTTC. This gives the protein CASSQKREMETQYF.

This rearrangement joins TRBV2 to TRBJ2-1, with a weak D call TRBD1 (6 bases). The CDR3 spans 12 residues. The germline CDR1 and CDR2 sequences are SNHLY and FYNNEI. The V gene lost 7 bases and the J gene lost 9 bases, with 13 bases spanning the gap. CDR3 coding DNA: TGTGCCAGCATCCTTGGGGGCGGTGAGCAGTTCTTC. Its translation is CASILGGGEQFF.

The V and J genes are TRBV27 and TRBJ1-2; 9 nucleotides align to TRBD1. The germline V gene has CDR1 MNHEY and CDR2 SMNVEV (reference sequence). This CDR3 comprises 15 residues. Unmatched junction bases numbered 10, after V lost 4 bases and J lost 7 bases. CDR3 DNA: TGTGCCAGCAGTTACGACAGGGGGAAAGAAGGTGGCTACACCTTC. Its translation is CASSYDRGKEGGYTF.

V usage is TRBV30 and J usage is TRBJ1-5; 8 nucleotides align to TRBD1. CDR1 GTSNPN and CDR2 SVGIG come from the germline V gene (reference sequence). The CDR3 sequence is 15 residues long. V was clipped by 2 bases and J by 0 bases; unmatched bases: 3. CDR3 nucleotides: TGTGCCTGGAGTCAGGGGGCTTATAGCAATCAGCCCCAGCATTTT. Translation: CAWSQGAYSNQPQHF.

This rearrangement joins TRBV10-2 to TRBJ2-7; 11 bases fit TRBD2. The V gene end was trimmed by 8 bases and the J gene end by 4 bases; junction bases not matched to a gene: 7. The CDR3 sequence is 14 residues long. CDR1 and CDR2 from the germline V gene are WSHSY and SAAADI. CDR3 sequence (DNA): TGCGCCAGCCACGCCGGGACTAGCGGTTACGAGCAGTACTTC. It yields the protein CASHAGTSGYEQYF.